One and the same sample provided the 4 T cell receptor beta chains below, sequenced in a study of cytomegalovirus exposure and HLA in healthy donors. The PCR had 60 Vbeta and 13 Jbeta primers. The assay was immunoSEQ multiplex PCR, and TCRdb's table has in-frame clones only and misses some. The table has 150,000 to 200,000 clones, about 80% seen once. Sequencing was performed on PBMCs. The receptors shown here come from a man aged 35 to 55 in good health and CMV-seronegative.

The J gene is TRBJ1-4, the V gene TRBV2, with D perhaps matching TRBD1 (5 bases). Trimming shortened V by 8 bases and J by 7 bases, and 11 bases separated the two germline ends. Germline assignment: CDR1 SNHLY and CDR2 FYNNEI. The CDR3 spans 12 residues. The CDR3 DNA reads TGTGCCAGCTCGGGAGGGGTTGAAAAACTGTTTTTT. This sequence encodes CASSGGVEKLFF. The full variable domain, its missing parts supplied by reference TRBV2 and TRBJ1-4, is EPEVTQTPSHQVTQMGQEVILRCVPISNHLYFYWYRQILGQKVEFLVSFYNNEISEKSEIFDDQFSVERPDGSNFTLKIRSTKLEDSAMYFCASSGGVEKLFFGSGTQLSVL.

V usage is TRBV7-8 and J usage is TRBJ2-2, with D perhaps TRBD1 (6 bases). Germline V gene sequence: CDR1 SGHVS, CDR2 FQNEAQ. The CDR3 loop spans 15 amino acids. V was clipped by 2 bases and J by 6 bases, with 13 bases between them. CDR3 protein: CASSLSVRGAGELFF. The CDR3 nucleotides read TGTGCCAGCAGCTTAAGCGTCAGGGGCGCCGGGGAGCTGTTTTTT.

The chain has TRBV4-2 and TRBJ2-7, with 7 bases fitting TRBD2. Germline CDR1 is LGHNA and CDR2 is YNFKEQ. Trimming took 0 bases from V and 3 from J; bases not matched to a gene: 8. The CDR3 is made up of 16 amino acids. The chain's CDR3 is CASSQDQSGISYEQYF. In DNA form, the CDR3 reads TGTGCCAGCAGCCAAGATCAGAGCGGGATAAGCTACGAGCAGTACTTC.

The chain is built from TRBV4-1 and TRBJ2-3; 9 positions match TRBD1. This CDR3 contains 17 residues. J was trimmed by 3 bases and V by 3 bases; bases with no gene match: 10. The germline V gene has CDR1 MGHRA and CDR2 YSYEKL. CDR3 DNA sequence: TGCGCCAGCAGCCAGAGCGGGACAGGGTCATGGACAGATACGCAGTATTTT. Translation: CASSQSGTGSWTDTQYF.